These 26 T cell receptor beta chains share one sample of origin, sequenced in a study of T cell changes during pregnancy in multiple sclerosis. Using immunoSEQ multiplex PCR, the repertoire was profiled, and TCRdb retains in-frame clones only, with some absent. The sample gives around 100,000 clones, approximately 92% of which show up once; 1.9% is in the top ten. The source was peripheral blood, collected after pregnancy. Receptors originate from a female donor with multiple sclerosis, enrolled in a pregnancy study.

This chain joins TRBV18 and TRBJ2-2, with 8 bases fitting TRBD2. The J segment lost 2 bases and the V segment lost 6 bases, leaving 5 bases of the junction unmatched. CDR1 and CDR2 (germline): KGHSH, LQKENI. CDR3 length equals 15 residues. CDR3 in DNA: TGTGCCAGCTCGCGGACTAGCAAAAACACCGGGGAGCTGTTTTTT. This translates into CASSRTSKNTGELFF.

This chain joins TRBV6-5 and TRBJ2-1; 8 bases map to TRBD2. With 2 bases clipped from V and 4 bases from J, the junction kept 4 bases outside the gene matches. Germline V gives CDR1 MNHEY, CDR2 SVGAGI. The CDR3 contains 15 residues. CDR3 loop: CASSYVSGSYNEQFF. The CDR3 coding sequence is TGTGCCAGCAGTTACGTAAGCGGGAGTTACAATGAGCAGTTCTTC.

This chain's CDR3 is CASSLGLAGTTGELFF. The CDR3 DNA is TGTGCCAGCAGCTTGGGACTAGCGGGGACCACCGGGGAGCTGTTTTTT. The chain joins TRBV5-6 to TRBJ2-2; 11 bases are shared with TRBD2. Trimming removed 0 bases from V and 4 bases from J; junction bases left unmatched: 2. Germline assignment: CDR1 SGHDT and CDR2 YYEEEE. The CDR3 length is 16 residues.

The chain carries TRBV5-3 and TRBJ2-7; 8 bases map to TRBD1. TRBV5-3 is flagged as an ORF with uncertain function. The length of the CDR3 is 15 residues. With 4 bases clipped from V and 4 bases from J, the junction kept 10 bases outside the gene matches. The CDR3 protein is CARSTRTGYLYEQYF. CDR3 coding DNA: TGTGCCAGAAGCACCAGGACAGGGTATCTGTACGAGCAGTACTTC.

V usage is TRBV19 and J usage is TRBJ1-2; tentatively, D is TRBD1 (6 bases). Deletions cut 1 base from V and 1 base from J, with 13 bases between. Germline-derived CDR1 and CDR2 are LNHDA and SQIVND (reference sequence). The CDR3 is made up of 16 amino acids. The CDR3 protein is CASSIAVDSFNYGYTF. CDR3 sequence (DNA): TGTGCCAGTAGTATAGCGGTGGACAGCTTTAACTATGGCTACACCTTC. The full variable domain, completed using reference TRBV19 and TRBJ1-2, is DGGITQSPKYLFRKEGQNVTLSCEQNLNHDAMYWYRQDPGQGLRLIYYSQIVNDFQKGDIAEGYSVSREKKESFPLTVTSAQKNPTAFYLCASSIAVDSFNYGYTFGSGTRLTVV.

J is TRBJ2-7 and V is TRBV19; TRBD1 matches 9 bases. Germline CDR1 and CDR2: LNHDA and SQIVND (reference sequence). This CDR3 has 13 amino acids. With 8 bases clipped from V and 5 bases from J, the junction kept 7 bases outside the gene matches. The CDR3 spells CASQGQGVNEQYF. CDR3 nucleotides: TGTGCCAGTCAGGGACAGGGCGTCAACGAGCAGTACTTC.

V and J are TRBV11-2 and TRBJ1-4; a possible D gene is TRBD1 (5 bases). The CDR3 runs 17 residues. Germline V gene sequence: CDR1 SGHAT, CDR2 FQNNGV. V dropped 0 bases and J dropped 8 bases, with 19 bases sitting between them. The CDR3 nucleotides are TGTGCCAGCAGCTTAGAAGGTAGGGGTGGCGGCCCCGAAAAACTGTTTTTT. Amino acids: CASSLEGRGGGPEKLFF.

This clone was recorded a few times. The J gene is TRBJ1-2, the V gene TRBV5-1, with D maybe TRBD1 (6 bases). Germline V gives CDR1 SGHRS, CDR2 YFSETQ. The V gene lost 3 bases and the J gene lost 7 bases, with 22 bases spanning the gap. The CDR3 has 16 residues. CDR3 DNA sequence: TGCGCCAGCAGCTACCCGGCCCGGGGGGGCTTGGTTGGCTACACCTTC. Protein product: CASSYPARGGLVGYTF.

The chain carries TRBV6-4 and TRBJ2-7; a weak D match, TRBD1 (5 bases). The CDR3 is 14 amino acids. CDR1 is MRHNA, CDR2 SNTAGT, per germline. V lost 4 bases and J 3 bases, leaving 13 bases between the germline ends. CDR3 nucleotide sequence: TGTGCCAGCAGTGTCACGACCGACAGCTACGAGCAGTACTTC. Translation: CASSVTTDSYEQYF.

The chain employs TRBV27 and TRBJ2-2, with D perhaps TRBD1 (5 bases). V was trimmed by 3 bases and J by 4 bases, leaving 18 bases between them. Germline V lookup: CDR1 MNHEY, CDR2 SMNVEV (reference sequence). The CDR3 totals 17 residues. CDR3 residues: CASSLLQVRRSTGELFF. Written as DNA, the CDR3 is TGTGCCAGCAGTTTGTTACAGGTCAGAAGGAGCACCGGGGAGCTGTTTTTT.

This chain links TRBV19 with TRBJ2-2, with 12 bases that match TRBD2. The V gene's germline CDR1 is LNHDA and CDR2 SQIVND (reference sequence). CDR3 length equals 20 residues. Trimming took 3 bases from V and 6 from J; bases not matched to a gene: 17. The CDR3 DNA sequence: TGTGCCAGTAGTATGAGACGGACTAGCGGGATCGGAGGATGGGCCGGGGAGCTGTTTTTT. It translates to CASSMRRTSGIGGWAGELFF. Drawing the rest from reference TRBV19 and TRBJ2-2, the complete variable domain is DGGITQSPKYLFRKEGQNVTLSCEQNLNHDAMYWYRQDPGQGLRLIYYSQIVNDFQKGDIAEGYSVSREKKESFPLTVTSAQKNPTAFYLCASSMRRTSGIGGWAGELFFGEGSRLTVL.

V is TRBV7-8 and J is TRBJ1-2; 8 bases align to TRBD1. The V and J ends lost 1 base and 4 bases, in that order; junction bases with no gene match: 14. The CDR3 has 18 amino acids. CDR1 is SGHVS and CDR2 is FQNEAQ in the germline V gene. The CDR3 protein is CASSLGPRTGYDLYGYTF. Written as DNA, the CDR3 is TGTGCCAGCAGCTTAGGCCCTCGGACAGGGTACGACCTCTATGGCTACACCTTC.

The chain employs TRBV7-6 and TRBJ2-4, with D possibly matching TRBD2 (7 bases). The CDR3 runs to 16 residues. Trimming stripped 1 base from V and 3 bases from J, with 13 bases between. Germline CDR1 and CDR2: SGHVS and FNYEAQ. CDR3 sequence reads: CASSLDRGAGKNIQYF. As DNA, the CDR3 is TGTGCCAGCAGCTTAGATCGGGGGGCCGGCAAAAACATTCAGTACTTC.

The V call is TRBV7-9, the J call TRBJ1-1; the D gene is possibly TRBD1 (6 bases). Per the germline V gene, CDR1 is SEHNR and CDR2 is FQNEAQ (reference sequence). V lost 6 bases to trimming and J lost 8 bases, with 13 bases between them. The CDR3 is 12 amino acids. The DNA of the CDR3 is TGTGCCAGCAGGAACGACAGGAGGGAAGCTTTCTTT. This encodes CASRNDRREAFF.

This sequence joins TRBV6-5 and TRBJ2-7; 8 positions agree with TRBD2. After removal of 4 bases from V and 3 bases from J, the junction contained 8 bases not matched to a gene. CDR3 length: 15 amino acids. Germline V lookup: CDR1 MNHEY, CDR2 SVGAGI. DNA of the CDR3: TGTGCCAGCAGTTCTCCGGGACTAGGGCTCTACGAGCAGTACTTC. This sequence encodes CASSSPGLGLYEQYF.

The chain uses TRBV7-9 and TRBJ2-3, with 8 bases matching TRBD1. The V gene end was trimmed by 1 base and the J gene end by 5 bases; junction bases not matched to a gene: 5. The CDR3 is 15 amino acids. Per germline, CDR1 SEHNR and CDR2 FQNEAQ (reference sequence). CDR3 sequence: CASSLVGTGLDTQYF. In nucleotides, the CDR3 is TGTGCCAGCAGCTTAGTCGGGACAGGTTTAGATACGCAGTATTTT. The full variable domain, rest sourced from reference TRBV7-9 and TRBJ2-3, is DTGVSQNPRHKITKRGQNVTFRCDPISEHNRLYWYRQTLGQGPEFLTYFQNEAQLEKSRLLSDRFSAERPKGSFSTLEIQRTEQGDSAMYLCASSLVGTGLDTQYFGPGTRLTVL.

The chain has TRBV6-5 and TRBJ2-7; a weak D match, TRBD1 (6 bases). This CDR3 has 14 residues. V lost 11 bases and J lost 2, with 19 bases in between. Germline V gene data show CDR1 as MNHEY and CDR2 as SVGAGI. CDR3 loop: CACSDVGAAYEQYF. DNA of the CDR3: TGTGCCTGCTCAGACGTGGGGGCAGCCTACGAGCAGTACTTC.

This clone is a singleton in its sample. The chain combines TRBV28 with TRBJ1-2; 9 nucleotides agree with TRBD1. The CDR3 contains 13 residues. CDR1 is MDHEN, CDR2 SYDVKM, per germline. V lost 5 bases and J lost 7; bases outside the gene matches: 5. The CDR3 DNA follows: TGTGCCAGCAGTCAACAGGGGGCGGGTGGCTACACCTTC. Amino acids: CASSQQGAGGYTF.

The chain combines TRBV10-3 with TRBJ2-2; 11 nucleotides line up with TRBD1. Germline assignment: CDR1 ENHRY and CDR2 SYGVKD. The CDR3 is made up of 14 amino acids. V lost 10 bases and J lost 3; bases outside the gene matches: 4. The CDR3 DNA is TGTGCCACCGGGACAGGGGGAGACACCGGGGAGCTGTTTTTT. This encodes CATGTGGDTGELFF.

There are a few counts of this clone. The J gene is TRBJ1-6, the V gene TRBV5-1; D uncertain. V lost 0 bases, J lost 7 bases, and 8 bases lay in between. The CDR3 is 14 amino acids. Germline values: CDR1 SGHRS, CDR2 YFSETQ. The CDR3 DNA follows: TGCGCCAGCAGCTTGGGGCAGACAAATTCACCCCTCCACTTT. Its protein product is CASSLGQTNSPLHF.

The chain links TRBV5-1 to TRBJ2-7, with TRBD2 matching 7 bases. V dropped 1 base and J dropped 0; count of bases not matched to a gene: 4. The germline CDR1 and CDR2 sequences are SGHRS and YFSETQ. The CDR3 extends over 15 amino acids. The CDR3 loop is CASSLYLAASYEQYF. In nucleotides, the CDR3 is TGCGCCAGCAGCTTGTACCTAGCGGCCTCCTACGAGCAGTACTTC.

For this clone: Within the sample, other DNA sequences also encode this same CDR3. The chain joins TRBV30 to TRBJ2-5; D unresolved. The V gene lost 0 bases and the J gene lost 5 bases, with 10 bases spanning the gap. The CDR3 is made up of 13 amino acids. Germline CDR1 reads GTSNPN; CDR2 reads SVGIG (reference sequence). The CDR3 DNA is TGTGCCTGGAGTGTCCCAGGTGTGGAGACCCAGTACTTC. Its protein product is CAWSVPGVETQYF.

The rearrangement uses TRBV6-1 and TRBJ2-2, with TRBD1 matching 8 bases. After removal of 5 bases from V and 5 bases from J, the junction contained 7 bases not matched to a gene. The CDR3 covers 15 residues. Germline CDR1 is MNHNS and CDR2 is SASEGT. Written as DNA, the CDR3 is TGTGCCAGCAGTAAGACAGGGGTTGAGACCGGGGAGCTGTTTTTT. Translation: CASSKTGVETGELFF.

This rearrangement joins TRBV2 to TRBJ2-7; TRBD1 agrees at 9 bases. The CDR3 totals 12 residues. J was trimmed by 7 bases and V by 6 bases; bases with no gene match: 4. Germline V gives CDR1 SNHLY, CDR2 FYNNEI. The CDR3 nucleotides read TGTGCCAGCAGACAGGGGGCGAAGGAGCAGTACTTC. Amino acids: CASRQGAKEQYF. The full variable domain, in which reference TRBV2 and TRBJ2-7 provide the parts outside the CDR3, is EPEVTQTPSHQVTQMGQEVILRCVPISNHLYFYWYRQILGQKVEFLVSFYNNEISEKSEIFDDQFSVERPDGSNFTLKIRSTKLEDSAMYFCASRQGAKEQYFGPGTRLTVT.

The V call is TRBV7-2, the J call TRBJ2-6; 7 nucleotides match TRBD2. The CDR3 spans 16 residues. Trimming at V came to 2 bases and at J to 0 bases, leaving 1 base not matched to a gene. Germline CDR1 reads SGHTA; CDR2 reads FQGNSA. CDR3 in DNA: TGTGCCAGCAGCTTAACGGGGGGCTCTGGGGCCAACGTCCTGACTTTC. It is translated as CASSLTGGSGANVLTF.

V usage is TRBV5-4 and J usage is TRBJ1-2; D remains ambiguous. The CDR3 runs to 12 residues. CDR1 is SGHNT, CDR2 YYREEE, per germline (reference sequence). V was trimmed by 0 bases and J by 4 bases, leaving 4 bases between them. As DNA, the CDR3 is TGTGCCAGCAGCTTGGACAGCTATGGCTACACCTTC. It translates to CASSLDSYGYTF.